The T cell receptor beta chain under discussion was sequenced for a study of blood T cells in healthy people across ages. Next came a second PCR, run for about 6 to 12 cycles, which used a sample-barcoded 5' primer along with a J-beta primer mix. Unique molecular identifiers of 12 random nucleotides labeled each cDNA. TCRdb re-called the 5' RACE reads through MiXCR, storing one row per CDR3 protein. The repertoire consists of 750,000 to 950,000 distinct CDR3 sequences, with around 24% occurring once and the leading ten covering 2.5% to 3.5%. Germline V lookup: CDR1 MNHEY, CDR2 SMNVEV (reference sequence). This CDR3 contains 13 residues. V gave up 5 bases and J gave up 7 bases, with 14 bases separating them. Separately, the same data were catalogued under a study of T cells of mothers and their children. From that second work: Barcodes and 2-4 random nucleotides were added by M1S in the second PCR. The study obtained over 9 million TCR beta CDR3 reads per mother and 2.5 million to 3.5 million per child.

The chain joins TRBV27 to TRBJ1-2; D uncertain. The specimen sequenced was blood. This clonotype was obtained from a boy under 18 in good health. In DNA, the CDR3 is TGTGCCAGCAGTCCAACGATAGGACCTGGCTACACCTTC. Its protein is CASSPTIGPGYTF.